This TCR beta chain appears in the sequencing data of a study of control samples from healthy donors and cancer patients. CDR1 and CDR2 (germline): SNHLY, FYNNEI. Trimming shortened V by 6 bases and J by 0 bases, and 9 bases separated the two germline ends. The CDR3 sequence is 14 residues long. Using immunoSEQ multiplex PCR, the repertoire was profiled, and TCRdb retains in-frame clones only, with some absent. The sample has about 160,000 clones; 70% to 90% are singletons. The sequence came from a man aged 25 to 40 in good health. The V gene is TRBV2, the J gene TRBJ1-5; D unclear. The sample consisted of blood. The DNA of the CDR3 is TGTGCCAGCAGACAAACCTATAGCAATCAGCCCCAGCATTTT. Encoded protein: CASRQTYSNQPQHF.